A single TCR beta chain is shown here with its context. Its antigen is still unknown. The data originate from a study of identifying expanded T cells in peripheral blood. Trimming took 7 bases from V and 1 from J, leaving 11 bases between them. CDR1 is SGHNT and CDR2 is YYREEE in the germline V gene (reference sequence). The CDR3 runs to 13 residues. Study-wide results and caveats: Two-week clone count variance significantly increased as total template count grew.

The repertoire was sequenced with immunoSEQ multiplex PCR; TCRdb's copy has only in-frame clones and lacks some. The sample lists 100,000 to 150,000 clones, roughly 82% occurring once. The receptor was isolated from a person aged 18 to 70 in good health. Sequenced sample: blood. The V gene is TRBV5-4, the J gene TRBJ1-1, with no clear D. CDR3 in DNA: TGTGCCAGCGGACCCACGACGAACACTGAAGCTTTCTTT. Translation gives CASGPTTNTEAFF.